Listed here are 3 T cell receptor beta chains from one sample, sequenced in a study of cytomegalovirus exposure and HLA in healthy donors. Amplification used 60 Vbeta primers and 13 Jbeta primers. TCRdb keeps only in-frame clones here, not all; method: immunoSEQ multiplex PCR. The data hold about 110,000 clones, with around 70% observed a single time. The sequenced sample consisted of PBMCs. The source is a young man in good health and CMV-seropositive.

The chain joins TRBV19 to TRBJ1-5, with D tentatively TRBD1 (6 bases). The CDR3 covers 14 residues. V gave up 7 bases and J gave up 7 bases, with 17 bases separating them. Germline CDR1 LNHDA, CDR2 SQIVND (reference sequence). The CDR3 spells CASTPQGRAQPQHF. The CDR3 nucleotides read TGTGCCAGTACCCCACAGGGAAGGGCACAGCCCCAGCATTTT.

This rearrangement joins TRBV4-1 to TRBJ1-4; D gene unclear. Trimming left V 4 bases short and J 8 bases short, with 17 bases between. The germline V gene encodes CDR1 MGHRA and CDR2 YSYEKL. The CDR3 length is 15 residues. Written as DNA, the CDR3 is TGCGCCAGCAGCCTGCTGGCGGAACGGTTCGAAAAACTGTTTTTT. This encodes CASSLLAERFEKLFF.

The chain links TRBV5-1 to TRBJ1-2; the match to TRBD1 covers 9 bases. V lost 3 bases and J lost 0; bases outside the gene matches: 18. This CDR3 has 20 amino acids. CDR1 is SGHRS and CDR2 is YFSETQ in the germline V gene. The CDR3 sequence: CASSWGQGLTGRGTNYGYTF. The CDR3 DNA follows: TGCGCCAGCAGCTGGGGACAGGGTTTAACGGGAAGAGGAACTAACTATGGCTACACCTTC.